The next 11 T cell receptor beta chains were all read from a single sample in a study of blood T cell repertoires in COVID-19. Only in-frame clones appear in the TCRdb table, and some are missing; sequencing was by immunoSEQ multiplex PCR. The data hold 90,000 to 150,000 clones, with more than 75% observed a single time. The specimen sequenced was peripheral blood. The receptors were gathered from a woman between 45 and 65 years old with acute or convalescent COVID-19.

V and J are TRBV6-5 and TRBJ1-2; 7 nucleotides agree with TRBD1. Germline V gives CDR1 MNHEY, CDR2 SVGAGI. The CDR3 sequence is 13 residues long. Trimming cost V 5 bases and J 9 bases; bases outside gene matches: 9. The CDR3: CASSQQGILSYTF. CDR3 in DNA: TGTGCCAGCAGTCAACAGGGGATTCTGAGCTACACCTTC.

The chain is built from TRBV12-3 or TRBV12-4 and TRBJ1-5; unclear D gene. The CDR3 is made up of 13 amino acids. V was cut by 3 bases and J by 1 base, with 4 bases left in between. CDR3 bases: TGTGCCAGCAGTTTTAGAAGCAATCAGCCCCAGCATTTT. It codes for CASSFRSNQPQHF.

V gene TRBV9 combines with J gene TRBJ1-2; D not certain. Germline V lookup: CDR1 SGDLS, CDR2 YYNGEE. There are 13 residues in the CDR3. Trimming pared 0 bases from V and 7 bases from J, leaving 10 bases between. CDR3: CASSVEREGGYTF. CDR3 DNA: TGTGCCAGCAGCGTAGAGAGGGAGGGTGGCTACACCTTC.

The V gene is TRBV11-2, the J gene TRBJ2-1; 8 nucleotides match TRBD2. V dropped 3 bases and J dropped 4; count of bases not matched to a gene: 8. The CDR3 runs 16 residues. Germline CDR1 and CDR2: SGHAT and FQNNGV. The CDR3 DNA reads TGTGCCAGCAGCTTCCCACTAGCGGACTATTACAATGAGCAGTTCTTC. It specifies CASSFPLADYYNEQFF.

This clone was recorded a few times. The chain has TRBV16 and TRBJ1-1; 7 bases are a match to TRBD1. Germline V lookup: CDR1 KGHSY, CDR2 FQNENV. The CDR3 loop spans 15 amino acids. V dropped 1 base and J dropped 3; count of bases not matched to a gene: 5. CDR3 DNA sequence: TGTGCCAGCAGCCAATTGGGGCAGGGGGACACTGAAGCTTTCTTT. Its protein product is CASSQLGQGDTEAFF.

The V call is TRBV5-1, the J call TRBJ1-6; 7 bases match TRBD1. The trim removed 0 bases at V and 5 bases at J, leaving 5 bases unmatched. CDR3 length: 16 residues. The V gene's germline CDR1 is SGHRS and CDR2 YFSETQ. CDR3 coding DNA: TGCGCCAGCAGCTTGGGGGGGACAGTTGATAATTCACCCCTCCACTTT. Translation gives CASSLGGTVDNSPLHF. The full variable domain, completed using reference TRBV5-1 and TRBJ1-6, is KAGVTQTPRYLIKTRGQQVTLSCSPISGHRSVSWYQQTPGQGLQFLFEYFSETQRNKGNFPGRFSGRQFSNSRSEMNVSTLELGDSALYLCASSLGGTVDNSPLHFGNGTRLTVT.

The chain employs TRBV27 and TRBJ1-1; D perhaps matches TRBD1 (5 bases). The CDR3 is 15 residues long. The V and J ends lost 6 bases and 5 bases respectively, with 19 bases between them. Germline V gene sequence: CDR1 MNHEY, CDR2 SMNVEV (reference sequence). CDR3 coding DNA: TGTGCCAGCAGCCGAGGAGGGGATTTGGGGACTGAAGCTTTCTTT. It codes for CASSRGGDLGTEAFF.

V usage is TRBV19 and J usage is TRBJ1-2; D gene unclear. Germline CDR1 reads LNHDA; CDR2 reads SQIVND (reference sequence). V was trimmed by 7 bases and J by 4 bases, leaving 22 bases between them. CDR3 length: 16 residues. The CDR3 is CASTKDKLHLAYGYTF. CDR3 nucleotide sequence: TGTGCCAGTACCAAGGATAAGCTCCACTTAGCCTATGGCTACACCTTC.

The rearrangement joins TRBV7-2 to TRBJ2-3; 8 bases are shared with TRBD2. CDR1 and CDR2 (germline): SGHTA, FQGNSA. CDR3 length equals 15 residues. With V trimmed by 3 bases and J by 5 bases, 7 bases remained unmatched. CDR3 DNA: TGTGCCAGCAGCTTCTTCGGGAGGGAAGAAGATACGCAGTATTTT. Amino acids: CASSFFGREEDTQYF.

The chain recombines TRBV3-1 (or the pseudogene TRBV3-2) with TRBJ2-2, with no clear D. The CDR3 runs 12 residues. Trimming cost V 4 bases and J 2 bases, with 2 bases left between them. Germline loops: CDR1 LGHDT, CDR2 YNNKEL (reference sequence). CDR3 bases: TGTGCCAGCAGCCCAAACACCGGGGAGCTGTTTTTT. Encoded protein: CASSPNTGELFF.

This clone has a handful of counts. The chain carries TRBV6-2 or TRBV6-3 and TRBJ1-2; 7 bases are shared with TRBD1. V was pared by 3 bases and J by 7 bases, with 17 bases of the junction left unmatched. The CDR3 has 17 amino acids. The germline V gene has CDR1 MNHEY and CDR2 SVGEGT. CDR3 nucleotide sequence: TGTGCCAGCAGTTATCTCGGATCCGGGACAGAAAGGGCTGGCTACACCTTC. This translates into CASSYLGSGTERAGYTF.